The rows below give T cell receptor beta chains drawn from one sample of a study of molecular identifiers for immune sequencing clone quantification. TCRdb passed the PCR reads through MiXCR, listing each CDR3 protein once. The repertoire includes about 640,000 distinct CDR3 sequences, 15% to 20% of them detected once, and 0.75% to 0.95% sits in the top ten. The sample was naive CD8+ T cells from blood, with Jurkat cell RNA spiked in. The receptors originated from a human donor in good health. Some libraries in this study had Jurkat cell RNA spiked in. CDR3s include the opening cysteine and the closing phenylalanine or tryptophan. D genes are given only for firm matches. A clone size is listed for some rows: how often the clone was seen (once, few, many), or a class if it is expanded.

clone_size	d_call	v_call	j_call	cdr3_aa	cdr3_nt
many	TRBD2	TRBV12-3/TRBV12-4	TRBJ2-3	CASSLRGLAGAPDTQYF	TGTGCCAGCAGTCTCCGCGGACTAGCGGGGGCCCCAGATACGCAGTATTTT
many	TRBD1	TRBV12-3/TRBV12-4	TRBJ2-3	CASSSKGARSDTQYF	TGTGCCAGCAGTTCTAAGGGGGCTCGGTCAGATACGCAGTATTTT
many	TRBD1	TRBV20-1	TRBJ2-7	CSAGQTLSSYEQYF	TGCAGTGCGGGACAGACCCTGAGCTCCTACGAGCAGTACTTC
-	-	TRBV12-3/TRBV12-4	TRBJ2-7	CASSSNAGVSYEQYF	TGTGCCAGCAGTTCCAACGCCGGGGTAAGCTACGAGCAGTACTTC
few	TRBD2	TRBV30	TRBJ2-3	CAWSVALAGDYNTQYF	TGTGCCTGGAGTGTAGCGCTAGCGGGAGATTATAATACGCAGTATTTT
few	-	TRBV4-1	TRBJ1-1	CASSQGTARNTEAFF	TGCGCCAGCAGCCAAGGGACAGCTAGGAACACTGAAGCTTTCTTT
-	TRBD2	TRBV19	TRBJ2-3	CASSISGGHTDTQYF	TGTGCCAGTAGTATTTCGGGGGGGCACACAGATACGCAGTATTTT
many	TRBD1	TRBV20-1	TRBJ2-5	CSANKRPGQLYQETQYF	TGCAGTGCTAACAAACGACCGGGACAGTTGTACCAAGAGACCCAGTACTTC
-	-	TRBV6-1	TRBJ2-5	CASSADRVWQETQYF	TGTGCCAGCAGTGCTGACAGAGTTTGGCAAGAGACCCAGTACTTC
few	TRBD1	TRBV4-3	TRBJ2-7	CASSQDAQGAYEQYF	TGCGCCAGCAGCCAAGATGCACAGGGGGCCTACGAGCAGTACTTC
many	TRBD1	TRBV20-1	TRBJ1-5	CSARDSNLGQGRQPQHF	TGCAGTGCTAGAGACAGTAACCTGGGACAGGGGCGACAGCCCCAGCATTTT
-	-	TRBV4-1	TRBJ1-2	CASSQGAVYLGNYGYTF	TGCGCCAGCAGCCAAGGGGCAGTCTATCTGGGAAACTATGGCTACACCTTC
many	TRBD1	TRBV20-1	TRBJ1-1	CSVRGTDTEAFF	TGCAGTGTCAGGGGGACGGACACTGAAGCTTTCTTT
many	-	TRBV7-9	TRBJ2-2	CASSSLRGANTGELFF	TGTGCCAGCAGCTCACTCCGGGGCGCCAACACCGGGGAGCTGTTTTTT
many	TRBD2	TRBV24-1	TRBJ2-1	CATYRTSGNNEQFF	TGTGCCACCTATCGGACTAGCGGAAACAATGAGCAGTTCTTC
-	TRBD2	TRBV19	TRBJ2-3	CASSPSSGGALGDTQYF	TGTGCCAGTAGTCCATCTAGCGGGGGGGCCTTAGGAGATACGCAGTATTTT
-	-	TRBV4-1	TRBJ2-3	CASSQSPSTDTQYF	TGCGCCAGCAGCCAATCCCCCAGCACAGATACGCAGTATTTT
few	-	TRBV13	TRBJ2-5	CASSRLEETQYF	TGTGCCAGCAGCCGATTAGAAGAGACCCAGTACTTC
many	-	TRBV27	TRBJ1-6	CASSLSRNSPLHF	TGTGCCAGCAGTTTATCCCGTAATTCACCCCTCCACTTT
many	TRBD1	TRBV12-5	TRBJ2-7	CASGDGLGQGAYEQYF	TGTGCTAGTGGTGACGGGTTGGGACAGGGTGCCTACGAGCAGTACTTC
-	-	TRBV7-3	TRBJ2-2	CASSTGAGEVGTGELFF	TGTGCCAGCAGCACAGGCGCAGGGGAAGTAGGGACCGGGGAGCTGTTTTTT